A selection of T cell receptor beta chains follows, all from one sample in a study of T cell clusters in autoimmune cytopenias. TCRdb reprocessed the multiplex PCR reads, keeping one entry per CDR3 protein, no DNA. The table counts approximately 4,600 distinct CDR3 sequences; around 14% lies in the top ten. The sequenced sample consisted of peripheral blood. Source of these receptors: a human donor with an autoimmune cytopenia or autoimmune hepatitis (not recorded which). Each CDR3 is given with its conserved first and last residue. Each record gives: J gene, clone size, V gene, CDR3 protein. Clone size is given for some rows only: seen once, a few or many times, or a class if the clone is expanded.

TRBJ2-2 . TRBV20-1 CSAGEGLENTGELFF
TRBJ1-2 . TRBV6-5 CASSSQGNNGYTF
TRBJ2-7 . TRBV5-4 CASSLESGSSEQYF
TRBJ2-7 . TRBV30 CAWGLAGTYKQYF
TRBJ2-7 . TRBV12-3/TRBV12-4 CASSRVSGSYEQYF
TRBJ2-1 . TRBV7-2 CASSPNRGSYNEQFF
TRBJ2-3 . TRBV30 CAWSVLGTSGMGDTQYF
TRBJ2-1 medium-sized TRBV6-5 CASSHQREAVVNEQFF
TRBJ2-2 medium-sized TRBV29-1 CSVVVTGELFF
TRBJ2-3 . TRBV6-1 CASRTGTSGSDTQYF
TRBJ1-2 . TRBV29-1 CSVDRAGSLGYTF
TRBJ2-5 . TRBV18 CASSPRTSGGQETQYF
TRBJ1-5 medium-sized TRBV29-1 CSVQEDSNQPQHF
TRBJ2-6 medium-sized TRBV19 CASSSAGAGANVLTF
TRBJ1-5 medium-sized TRBV6-6 CASSGSDSNQPQHF
TRBJ2-3 medium-sized TRBV24-1 CATSDVAGGLGTQYF
TRBJ2-2 . TRBV6-4 CASSESSGSAGELFF
TRBJ1-4 medium-sized TRBV29-1 CSGQRNEKLFF
TRBJ1-1 . TRBV19 CASSIVAGGRMNTEAFF
TRBJ2-5 . TRBV20-1 CSARDIGRAQETQYF
TRBJ2-3 . TRBV6-6 CASSYWDRGSDTQYF
TRBJ2-7 medium-sized TRBV18 CASSIPGRNYEQYF
TRBJ2-5 . TRBV5-4 CASSLDLPETQYF
TRBJ1-4 . TRBV30 CAWRERSNEKLFF
TRBJ2-3 . TRBV10-3 CAISDSSGTDGDTQYF
TRBJ1-2 . TRBV7-2 CASSLAGQGQGGGYTF
TRBJ2-5 large TRBV29-1 CSVEAAAAPQYF
TRBJ1-6 . TRBV7-6 CASSLEGGYNSPLHF
TRBJ2-5 large TRBV19 CASSSRTSGSKETQYF
TRBJ1-6 . TRBV6-5 CASSSPLAGNSPLHF
TRBJ2-7 . TRBV5-1 CASSLSEGGQVVYEQYF
TRBJ2-7 . TRBV15 CATSRVAWDSSYEQYF
TRBJ1-2 . TRBV6-1 CASSDPDRGDYGYTF
TRBJ2-2 large TRBV19 CASTRKSGATGELFF
TRBJ2-7 . TRBV7-6 CASSPASGLEQYF